Listed below are T cell receptor beta chains from one sample, sequenced in a study of cytomegalovirus exposure and HLA in healthy donors. The assay was immunoSEQ multiplex PCR, and TCRdb's table has in-frame clones only and misses some. There are 70,000 or so clones in the sample; 75% to 90% occur only once, and around 10% lies in the top ten. The material sequenced was PBMCs. The source of these receptors is a woman in her 30s in good health and CMV-seropositive. The CDR3 runs from the conserved cysteine through the conserved F or W. The order of the fields is D gene, J gene, CDR3 length, clone size, V gene, CDR3 DNA, CDR3 protein. A D gene is named only where the DNA matches it firmly. Clone size appears in some rows only: once, few, many, or a class for an expanded clone.

TRBD1	TRBJ2-7	14	-	TRBV28	TGTGCCAGCAGTTTACTACAGGGGGCTAACGAGCAGTACTTC	CASSLLQGANEQYF
TRBD1	TRBJ1-5	14	-	TRBV28	TGTGCCAGCAACCCGACAGGGCTCAATCAGCCCCAGCATTTT	CASNPTGLNQPQHF
TRBD1	TRBJ2-7	12	once	TRBV6-5	TGTGCCAGCAGACAGGGGTGGGTCGAGCAGTACTTC	CASRQGWVEQYF
-	TRBJ2-3	15	-	TRBV5-4	TGTGCCAGCAGCTTTGGTCGGGAGTATATAGATACGCAGTATTTT	CASSFGREYIDTQYF
-	TRBJ1-4	12	-	TRBV7-9	TGTGCCAGCAGCTTAACCAGGGAAAAACTGTTTTTT	CASSLTREKLFF
-	TRBJ1-5	17	-	TRBV7-8	TGTGCCAGCAGCTTAGCGCGGGAGGGAGGATTAATTCAGCCCCAGCATTTT	CASSLAREGGLIQPQHF
TRBD2	TRBJ2-5	18	-	TRBV7-9	TGTGCCAGCAGCTTGGACCTAGCGGGTAGCGGGAGCCGAGAGACCCAGTACTTC	CASSLDLAGSGSRETQYF
TRBD1	TRBJ2-7	18	-	TRBV4-1	TGCGCCAGCAGCCAACTGATGGGACAGGGTCGTTTCCCCTACGAGCAGTACTTC	CASSQLMGQGRFPYEQYF
TRBD1	TRBJ1-2	12	-	TRBV29-1	TGCAGCGGCATCGGGACAGGGTATGGCTACACCTTC	CSGIGTGYGYTF
-	TRBJ2-1	14	-	TRBV7-9	TGTGCCAGCAGCCCCCTGAGGGATAGCGGTGAGCAGTTCTTC	CASSPLRDSGEQFF
TRBD2	TRBJ2-1	17	-	TRBV4-1	TGCGCCAGCAGCCAAGATCGGAGACTAGCGGGCAGCAATGAGCAGTTCTTC	CASSQDRRLAGSNEQFF
-	TRBJ2-2	11	-	TRBV27	TGTGCCACCCCGGGTACCGGGGAGCTGTTTTTT	CATPGTGELFF
-	TRBJ1-5	15	-	TRBV14	TGTGCCAGCAGCCATATTTGGGCGTGCTGTCAGCCCCAGCATTTT	CASSHIWACCQPQHF
-	TRBJ1-2	11	-	TRBV30	TGTGCCTGGTGGAGGGCAGATGGCTACACCTTC	CAWWRADGYTF
TRBD1	TRBJ1-2	13	-	TRBV11-2	TGTGCCAGCAGCGCCGGACAGGACTATGGCTACACCTTC	CASSAGQDYGYTF
-	TRBJ1-2	15	-	TRBV10-3	TGTGCCATCAGTGGATCCCCGAATCGAGCGTATGGCTACACCTTC	CAISGSPNRAYGYTF
TRBD1	TRBJ2-2	14	-	TRBV6-4	TGTGCCAGCAGTGACGACAGGGGTCCCGGGGAGCTGTTTTTT	CASSDDRGPGELFF
-	TRBJ2-3	14	-	TRBV27	TGTGCCAGCTCGGGGGAATTCAGCACAGATACGCAGTATTTT	CASSGEFSTDTQYF
TRBD1	TRBJ1-2	15	-	TRBV19	TGTGCCAGTAGTATCGCCATGACAGGGGCCTATGGCTACACCTTC	CASSIAMTGAYGYTF
TRBD2	TRBJ2-7	14	-	TRBV28	TGTGCCAGCGACCCTAGCGGGGGATACTACGAGCAGTACTTC	CASDPSGGYYEQYF
-	TRBJ1-2	18	-	TRBV18	TGTGCCAGCTCACCACAATCGGGAGGCAGCGCTCTTCCCGTCGGCTACACCTTC	CASSPQSGGSALPVGYTF
TRBD2	TRBJ2-7	14	-	TRBV7-8	TGTGCCAGCAGCTTAGCGGGACTAGCGGTCGAGCAGTACTTC	CASSLAGLAVEQYF
TRBD2	TRBJ2-5	15	-	TRBV9	TGTGCCAGCAGCGCTGGACTAGCGGGATTCGAGACCCAGTACTTC	CASSAGLAGFETQYF
TRBD2	TRBJ2-7	15	-	TRBV5-1	TGCGCCAGCAGCTTGGTTAGCGGGAGCAAGCGCGAGCAGTACTTC	CASSLVSGSKREQYF
TRBD1	TRBJ1-1	15	-	TRBV9	TGTGCCAGCAGCGTAGGGACAGGATCGAACACTGAAGCTTTCTTT	CASSVGTGSNTEAFF
-	TRBJ1-2	16	-	TRBV11-1	TGTGCCAGCAGCCCTCGTCCCGGGACCGTAGCGGGTGGCTACACCTTC	CASSPRPGTVAGGYTF
TRBD2	TRBJ2-1	17	-	TRBV6-1	TGTGCCAGCAGTGAAGGGTCTAGCGGGAGGGCCATAAATGAGCAGTTCTTC	CASSEGSSGRAINEQFF
TRBD2	TRBJ2-1	17	-	TRBV5-1	TGCGCCAGCAGCTTGGGACTAGCGGGAAGCTCCTACAATGAGCAGTTCTTC	CASSLGLAGSSYNEQFF
-	TRBJ1-5	14	once	TRBV18	TGTGCCAGCTCTACAGGTGCGCAGGGTCAGCCCCAGCATTTT	CASSTGAQGQPQHF
TRBD2	TRBJ2-5	16	-	TRBV5-1	TGCGCCAGCAGCATGGGGACTACTCAGGGCCAAGAGACCCAGTACTTC	CASSMGTTQGQETQYF
-	TRBJ1-3	14	-	TRBV6-6	TGTGCCAGCAAAGACGGACAGACCGGAAACACCATATATTTT	CASKDGQTGNTIYF
TRBD1	TRBJ2-2	18	-	TRBV28	TGTGCCAGCAGTTTACACAGAGGACAGGGGGCGAACACCGGGGAGCTGTTTTTT	CASSLHRGQGANTGELFF
-	TRBJ1-2	13	-	TRBV7-9	TGTGCCAGCAGTTACTCCCAGGGGCACGGCTACACCTTC	CASSYSQGHGYTF
TRBD2	TRBJ2-5	14	-	TRBV29-1	TGCAGCGTTGAAATAGCGGGAGTGGGTGAGACCCAGTACTTC	CSVEIAGVGETQYF
-	TRBJ2-2	16	-	TRBV29-1	TGCAGCGTTGAAGTTGTCGGCGGATCAAACACCGGGGAGCTGTTTTTT	CSVEVVGGSNTGELFF
TRBD1	TRBJ1-2	15	once	TRBV29-1	TGCAGCGTTTCCCAACTTTCTAACAGGGGGTATGGCTACACCTTC	CSVSQLSNRGYGYTF
TRBD1	TRBJ1-5	14	few	TRBV28	TGTGCCAGCAGCCAAACAGGGGCGTGGCAGCCCCAGCATTTT	CASSQTGAWQPQHF
-	TRBJ2-7	13	once	TRBV2	TGTGCCAGCAGTGAAGGGCCGCTCCCCCCGCAGTACTTC	CASSEGPLPPQYF
-	TRBJ2-3	16	-	TRBV29-1	TGCAGCGCCCTAGGACGGACTACCGTGATGGGAGATACGCAGTATTTT	CSALGRTTVMGDTQYF
TRBD2	TRBJ2-5	15	-	TRBV6-5	TGTGCCAGCAGTGGACTAGCGGGAGTCGGGGAGACCCAGTACTTC	CASSGLAGVGETQYF
-	TRBJ1-2	15	-	TRBV6-6	TGTGCCAGCAGGGACCGGGGGACCCTCGGCTATGGCTACACCTTC	CASRDRGTLGYGYTF
TRBD1	TRBJ1-1	14	-	TRBV27	TGTGCCAGCCAACTGGACAGGGGGAACACTGAAGCTTTCTTT	CASQLDRGNTEAFF
-	TRBJ2-7	15	-	TRBV5-1	TGCGCCAGCAGCTCGAAACCCGGGAGACCCTACGAGCAGTACTTC	CASSSKPGRPYEQYF
-	TRBJ1-4	16	few	TRBV5-5	TGTGCCAGCAGCTTGGCGAGGGAGAGGGCTAATGAAAAACTGTTTTTT	CASSLARERANEKLFF
TRBD2	TRBJ2-1	17	-	TRBV13	TGTGCCAGCAGCCCCACGTGGGGGGGAGGGTCCTACAATGAGCAGTTCTTC	CASSPTWGGGSYNEQFF
TRBD1	TRBJ1-3	18	few	TRBV28	TGTGCCAGCAGTTTACCGCGACAGGGAGGCCTGTCTGGAAACACCATATATTTT	CASSLPRQGGLSGNTIYF
TRBD2	TRBJ2-5	16	-	TRBV7-2	TGTGCCAGCAGCCTCACTAGCGGGATATCCCAAGTGACCCAGTACTTC	CASSLTSGISQVTQYF
-	TRBJ1-4	15	-	TRBV18	TGTGCCAGCTCACCAAAACAGGGTGGGCATGAAAAACTGTTTTTT	CASSPKQGGHEKLFF
TRBD2	TRBJ2-5	13	-	TRBV5-1	TGCGCCAGCAGCTTGGCGGGGGGGCTAGCGGGATACTTC	CASSLAGGLAGYF
TRBD2	TRBJ2-7	15	-	TRBV2	TGTGCCAGCAGTGAATGGGGGGGACCCGACTACGAGCAGTACTTC	CASSEWGGPDYEQYF
TRBD2	TRBJ2-3	17	-	TRBV7-9	TGTGCCAGCAGTCGAGCGGGAGGGGGATTAATCACAGATACGCAGTATTTT	CASSRAGGGLITDTQYF